What follows describes a single T cell receptor (beta chain). This sample is drawn from a study of cytomegalovirus exposure and HLA in healthy donors. The wider study: Some 77 million unique TCRs from HLA-typed donors were held in an early release of data.

PCR was performed using 60 Vbeta and 13 Jbeta primers. Data came from immunoSEQ multiplex PCR; TCRdb stores just in-frame clones and leaves some out. The sample lists around 68,000 clones, over 75% occurring once. The source material was PBMCs. This clonotype originated in a female donor in good health and CMV-seronegative.

Written as DNA, the CDR3 is TGTGCCAGAAGCTTGGACAGGGGGTACGAGCAGTACTTC. This translates into CARSLDRGYEQYF. The chain has TRBV5-3 and TRBJ2-7; the match to TRBD1 covers 8 bases. TRBV5-3 is treated as an ORF (open reading frame) with a function not yet certain. The CDR3 spans 13 residues. Trimming cost V 0 bases and J 4 bases; bases outside gene matches: 0.